These 30 T cell receptor beta chains originate from one sample sequenced in a study of blood T cells in healthy people across ages (dated by TCRdb to 2015 to 2017). The method behind the library was 5' RACE. TCRdb shows the sequencer as Illumina HiSeq 2500. The second PCR ran for about 7 to 11 cycles and used a J-beta primer mix along with a sample-barcoded 5' primer. TCRdb reran the public reads through fastp at Q25 and MiXCR, keeping productive beta chains. Rows matching on CDR3 protein sequence are summarized as one entry with the most common DNA and genes. The sample table lists fewer than 800,000 distinct CDR3 sequences, 45% to 50% of them with a count of one. Under 35% of the sample is taken by the ten largest. Sequenced input: blood. These receptors were taken from a woman aged 55-69 years in good health.

Here the CDR3 DNA reads TGTGCCAGCACCACTGAGGGAGGGGATGAAAAACTGTTTTTT. Translated, it gives CASTTEGGDEKLFF. The chain carries TRBV28 and TRBJ1-4; tentative D call: TRBD1 (5 bases). V was pared by 7 bases and J by 6 bases, with 15 bases between. The CDR3 runs 14 residues. Germline V CDR1 and CDR2: MDHEN, SYDVKM.

J is TRBJ2-1 and V is TRBV28; TRBD1 matches at 7 bases. The V gene's germline CDR1 is MDHEN and CDR2 SYDVKM. Trimming at V came to 4 bases and at J to 8 bases, leaving 11 bases not matched to a gene. The CDR3 length is 15 residues. The CDR3 DNA reads as TGTGCCAGCAGTTCCAGGACAGGCACGATAGATGAGCAGTTCTTC. As protein: CASSSRTGTIDEQFF.

The rearrangement uses TRBV11-2 and TRBJ1-4; D gene unclear. The CDR3 is 13 amino acids. V lost 2 bases and J lost 4, with 5 bases in between. Per the germline V gene, CDR1 is SGHAT and CDR2 is FQNNGV. The CDR3 reads CASSLRFNEKLFF. The CDR3 DNA reads as TGTGCCAGCAGCTTACGGTTTAATGAAAAACTGTTTTTT.

J is TRBJ2-5 and V is TRBV20-1; 11 bases are shared with TRBD2. Gene TRBJ2-7 matches the end of the DNA better, so the J call may be wrong. Looked up from germline, CDR1 is DFQATT and CDR2 is SNEGSKA (reference sequence). The CDR3 consists of 16 residues. The CDR3 region has the DNA TGCAGTGCTCGAAAACCGAGACTAGCGGGATTCTCCGAGCAGTACTTC. Translation: CSARKPRLAGFSEQYF.

CDR3 DNA sequence: TGCAGCGTTGAAGTGGGGCCGGTGAGGAGGGGCCAAGAGACCCAGTACTTC. Protein product: CSVEVGPVRRGQETQYF. The genes are TRBV29-1 and TRBJ2-5; D is possibly TRBD2 (6 bases). V dropped 1 base and J dropped 1 base, with 19 bases sitting between them. This CDR3 spans 17 amino acids. Germline assignment: CDR1 SQVTM and CDR2 ANQGSEA.

The chain employs TRBV7-8 and TRBJ2-1; TRBD1 aligns across 10 bases. This CDR3 has 14 amino acids. From germline, CDR1 is SGHVS and CDR2 FQNEAQ. Trimming removed 3 bases from V and 6 bases from J; junction bases left unmatched: 2. The DNA of the CDR3 is TGTGCCAGCAGCTTTGGGACAGGGGCCAATGAGCAGTTCTTC. The encoded protein is CASSFGTGANEQFF.

The chain employs TRBV4-3 and TRBJ2-7; 10 positions agree with TRBD1. CDR3 length equals 13 residues. Germline CDR1 is LGHNA and CDR2 is YSLEER. V gave up 0 bases and J gave up 9 bases; unmatched junction bases: 2. CDR3 coding DNA: TGCGCCAGCAGCCAAGAAGGGACAGGGGCGCAGTACTTC. Translation: CASSQEGTGAQYF.

The chain recombines TRBV6-5 with TRBJ2-1; 8 bases are shared with TRBD1. CDR1 is MNHEY, CDR2 SVGAGI, per germline. The J segment lost 8 bases and the V segment lost 5 bases, leaving 5 bases of the junction unmatched. The CDR3 spans 13 residues. The CDR3 here is CASSRDRGHEQFF. CDR3 coding DNA: TGTGCCAGCAGTCGAGACAGGGGTCATGAGCAGTTCTTC.

In its sample, this clonotype was seen a few times. The chain uses TRBV20-1 and TRBJ2-5; D is unclear. CDR3 size: 14 residues. Germline CDR1 DFQATT, CDR2 SNEGSKA (reference sequence). V lost 4 bases and J lost 1, with 13 bases in between. This CDR3 is CSATGAGSQETQYF. The CDR3 region has the DNA TGCAGTGCTACCGGTGCTGGCAGCCAAGAGACCCAGTACTTC.

This CDR3 reads CASSLGPGTGPYEQYV. In DNA form, the CDR3 reads TGTGCCAGCAGCTTAGGCCCTGGGACAGGGCCCTACGAGCAGTACGTC. The chain combines TRBV7-2 with TRBJ2-7; 9 bases agree with TRBD1. The J segment lost 2 bases and the V segment lost 1 base, leaving 6 bases of the junction unmatched. Germline V gives CDR1 SGHTA, CDR2 FQGNSA. The CDR3 totals 16 residues.

This sequence joins TRBV7-9 and TRBJ2-4; D might be TRBD1 or TRBD2, each matching 5 bases. The J call may be in error: the DNA end matches TRBJ2-7 better. From germline, CDR1 is SEHNR and CDR2 FQNEAQ (reference sequence). The CDR3 is made up of 13 amino acids. For the CDR3, the DNA is TGTGCCAGCAGCTTAGATACGGGACACGAGCAGTACTTC. Its translation is CASSLDTGHEQYF.

The rearrangement links TRBV7-2 to TRBJ2-5; 8 positions agree with TRBD2. CDR1 and CDR2 from the germline V gene are SGHTA and FQGNSA. This CDR3 contains 16 residues. V gave up 7 bases and J gave up 0 bases; unmatched junction bases: 10. CDR3 sequence (DNA): TGTGCCAGCAACTCTTTAGCGGGAAGGCACCAAGAGACCCAGTACTTC. Translation gives CASNSLAGRHQETQYF.

In its sample, this clonotype was seen a few times. The J gene is TRBJ2-7, the V gene TRBV2; D is unresolved. This CDR3 has 15 amino acids. The V end was cut by 0 bases, the J end by 3 bases, with 12 bases between. Germline V gene lookup returns CDR1 SNHLY and CDR2 FYNNEI. The CDR3 region is CASSEASTSNYEQYF. The CDR3, as DNA: TGTGCCAGCAGTGAAGCTAGCACCTCGAACTACGAGCAGTACTTC.

V and J are TRBV6-6 and TRBJ2-7; D gene ambiguous. Germline V gene sequence: CDR1 MNHNY, CDR2 SVGAGI (reference sequence). V lost 2 bases, J lost 2 bases, and 7 bases lay in between. The CDR3 has 13 amino acids. The chain's CDR3 is CASSYTPTYEQYF. In DNA, the CDR3 is TGTGCCAGCAGTTACACTCCAACCTACGAGCAGTACTTC.

The rearrangement uses TRBV6-1 and TRBJ2-1; 8 positions agree with TRBD2. The CDR3 sequence is 15 residues long. Unmatched junction bases numbered 10, after V lost 4 bases and J lost 8 bases. In germline, CDR1 is MNHNS, CDR2 SASEGT. For the CDR3, the DNA is TGTGCCAGCAGTGGGGGGGGACTAGGAGTATATGAGCAGTTCTTC. It specifies CASSGGGLGVYEQFF.

The genes are TRBV7-2 and TRBJ1-2; no definite D call. The length of the CDR3 is 14 residues. Germline V gene sequence: CDR1 SGHTA, CDR2 FQGNSA. The V end lost 5 bases, the J end lost 2 bases, and 12 bases lay between the germline ends. The CDR3 nucleotides are TGTGCCAGCAGCCGGACGGAGCTCAACTATGGCTACACCTTC. Protein: CASSRTELNYGYTF.

The CDR3 DNA is TGTGCCAGCAGTTCTCTCCCAGGGTACTATGGCTACACCTTC. Residues: CASSSLPGYYGYTF. J is TRBJ1-2 and V is TRBV27; D perhaps matches TRBD1 (5 bases). The CDR3 consists of 14 residues. Germline CDR1 reads MNHEY; CDR2 reads SMNVEV (reference sequence). Trimming took off 4 bases at V and 3 bases at J, with 12 bases between the two ends.

This clonotype was seen a handful of times. The V gene is TRBV20-1, the J gene TRBJ1-2; 7 nucleotides agree with TRBD1. CDR1 is DFQATT and CDR2 is SNEGSKA in the germline V gene (reference sequence). The CDR3 is made up of 12 amino acids. The V gene end was trimmed by 5 bases and the J gene end by 4 bases; junction bases not matched to a gene: 4. CDR3 nucleotides: TGCAGTGCTCCACAGGGGAGCTATGGCTACACCTTC. Translated: CSAPQGSYGYTF.

V gene TRBV20-1 combines with J gene TRBJ2-7; 12 nucleotides match TRBD2. The J call may be incorrect, as the DNA end agrees better with TRBJ2-5. Germline values: CDR1 DFQATT, CDR2 SNEGSKA (reference sequence). The CDR3 covers 18 residues. In nucleotides, the CDR3 is TGCAGTGCTAGAGATCGGCTAGCGGGAGGGGGTCGGGGCGAGACCCAGTACTTC. This encodes CSARDRLAGGGRGETQYF.

In this sample, this clonotype turned up a few times. The chain couples TRBV12-3 or TRBV12-4 to TRBJ1-2, with D maybe TRBD1 (6 bases). This CDR3 comprises 15 residues. V lost 3 bases and J 4 bases, leaving 15 bases between the germline ends. The CDR3 DNA follows: TGTGCCAGCAGTTTCGACCGACAGGCGAGCTATGGCTACACCTTC. Residues: CASSFDRQASYGYTF.

For the CDR3, the DNA is TGTGCCAGCAGCTCACAGACTAGCGGGCGGGTCAATGAGCAGTTCTTC. This sequence encodes CASSSQTSGRVNEQFF. The chain carries TRBV7-9 and TRBJ2-1, with 10 nucleotides matching TRBD2. Trimming at V came to 4 bases and at J to 6 bases, leaving 9 bases not matched to a gene. The V gene's germline CDR1 is SEHNR and CDR2 FQNEAQ (reference sequence). The CDR3 is 16 residues long.

The chain recombines TRBV5-1 with TRBJ2-7; the D gene could be TRBD1 or TRBD2 (5 bases each). CDR1 is SGHRS and CDR2 is YFSETQ in the germline V gene. V was cut by 6 bases and J by 4 bases, with 17 bases left in between. CDR3 length: 14 amino acids. The CDR3 nucleotides are TGCGCCAGCACCTTCCGGGACGGATTATACGAGCAGTACTTC. Residues: CASTFRDGLYEQYF.

This clonotype was counted a few times. The chain uses TRBV28 and TRBJ1-2, with D maybe TRBD1 (5 bases). The CDR3 sequence is 15 residues long. Germline CDR1 is MDHEN and CDR2 is SYDVKM. Trimming left V 3 bases short and J 4 bases short, with 15 bases between. The chain's CDR3 is CASSFSGQGAYGYTF. CDR3 nucleotides: TGTGCCAGCAGTTTCTCTGGTCAGGGAGCCTATGGCTACACCTTC.

The chain joins TRBV7-3 to TRBJ1-1; TRBD1 matches 8 bases. The germline V gene encodes CDR1 SGHTA and CDR2 FQGTGA. This CDR3 comprises 13 residues. V trimming: 5 bases; J trimming: 3 bases; junction bases outside the gene matches: 2. CDR3 coding DNA: TGTGCCAGCAGCGGGGACAGGTACACTGAAGCTTTCTTT. This encodes CASSGDRYTEAFF.

The chain combines TRBV20-1 with TRBJ2-3; TRBD2 is a possible D gene (7 bases). Trimming stripped 0 bases from V and 2 bases from J, with 15 bases between. CDR3 length equals 16 residues. Germline-derived CDR1 and CDR2 are DFQATT and SNEGSKA (reference sequence). The CDR3 loop is CSARDGLVGHTDTQYF. CDR3 DNA sequence: TGCAGTGCTAGAGATGGACTAGTGGGACACACAGATACGCAGTATTTT.

The chain carries TRBV7-2 and TRBJ1-2, with 7 bases lining up with TRBD1. Germline V CDR1 and CDR2: SGHTA, FQGNSA. This CDR3 comprises 18 residues. Losses at the gene ends were 5 bases for V and 0 bases for J; bases not matched to a gene: 15. The CDR3 here is CASSPIGGPTGPNYGYTF. CDR3 bases: TGTGCCAGCAGCCCAATAGGGGGCCCGACAGGACCTAACTATGGCTACACCTTC.

The rearrangement joins TRBV4-3 to TRBJ2-5; TRBD1 matches 8 bases. Germline assignment: CDR1 LGHNA and CDR2 YSLEER. The CDR3 is 17 residues long. The V and J ends lost 3 bases and 7 bases, in that order; junction bases with no gene match: 16. This CDR3 reads CASSQDRTGPTPGTQYF. DNA for the CDR3: TGCGCCAGCAGCCAGGACCGGACAGGGCCAACCCCGGGGACCCAGTACTTC.

This clonotype has just one count. V and J are TRBV5-1 and TRBJ1-4; 7 nucleotides agree with TRBD1. Germline trimming cut 0 bases from V and 5 bases from J; bases unmatched to any gene: 4. The CDR3 consists of 15 residues. The germline gives CDR1 SGHRS, CDR2 YFSETQ. Here the CDR3 DNA reads TGCGCCAGCAGCTTGGAGACAGGGATGAATGAAAAACTGTTTTTT. Its translation: CASSLETGMNEKLFF.

The V gene is TRBV11-2, the J gene TRBJ2-1, with 10 bases lining up with TRBD2. Germline loops: CDR1 SGHAT, CDR2 FQNNGV. The CDR3 length is 15 residues. After removal of 5 bases from V and 4 bases from J, the junction contained 5 bases not matched to a gene. The CDR3 reads CASSLGTSEYNEQFF. The CDR3 DNA reads TGTGCCAGCAGCCTAGGGACTAGCGAATACAATGAGCAGTTCTTC.

The genes are TRBV4-3 and TRBJ2-7; D may be TRBD2 (6 bases). The CDR3 is 15 amino acids. Germline V gene lookup returns CDR1 LGHNA and CDR2 YSLEER. Trimming shortened V by 0 bases and J by 4 bases, and 13 bases separated the two germline ends. CDR3 DNA: TGCGCCAGCAGCCAAGAAGGCGGGATGTGGTACGAGCAGTACTTC. This codes for CASSQEGGMWYEQYF.